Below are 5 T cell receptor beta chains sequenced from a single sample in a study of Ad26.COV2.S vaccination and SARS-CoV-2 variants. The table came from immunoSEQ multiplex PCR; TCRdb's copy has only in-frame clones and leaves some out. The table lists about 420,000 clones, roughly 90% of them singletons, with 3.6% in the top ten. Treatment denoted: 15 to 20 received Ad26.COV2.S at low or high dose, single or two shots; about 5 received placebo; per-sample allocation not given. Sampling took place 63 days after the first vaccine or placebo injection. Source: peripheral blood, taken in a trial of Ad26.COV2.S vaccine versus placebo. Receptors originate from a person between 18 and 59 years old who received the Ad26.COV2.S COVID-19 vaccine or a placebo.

CDR3 DNA sequence: TGTGCCAGCAGCTTAGACGGTGGGTACAGTCAGTACAATGAGCAGTTCTTC. This encodes CASSLDGGYSQYNEQFF. The chain combines TRBV7-6 with TRBJ2-1; D is unresolved. Per the germline V gene, CDR1 is SGHVS and CDR2 is FNYEAQ. This CDR3 contains 17 residues. V was cut by 1 base and J by 4 bases, with 17 bases left in between.

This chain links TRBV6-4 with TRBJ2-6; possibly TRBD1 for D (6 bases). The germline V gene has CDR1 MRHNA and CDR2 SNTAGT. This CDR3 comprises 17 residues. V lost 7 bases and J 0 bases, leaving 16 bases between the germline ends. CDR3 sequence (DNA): TGTGCCAGCAACAGACAGGTTTCTTCCTCTGGGGCCAACGTCCTGACTTTC. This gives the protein CASNRQVSSSGANVLTF.

The DNA for the CDR3 is TGTGCCAGCAGTCCCGACAGGCTCAATCAGCCCCAGCATTTT. Its protein product is CASSPDRLNQPQHF. The V and J genes are TRBV28 and TRBJ1-5; D may be TRBD1 (6 bases). This CDR3 spans 14 amino acids. V was cut by 5 bases and J by 3 bases, with 11 bases left in between. In germline, CDR1 is MDHEN, CDR2 SYDVKM.

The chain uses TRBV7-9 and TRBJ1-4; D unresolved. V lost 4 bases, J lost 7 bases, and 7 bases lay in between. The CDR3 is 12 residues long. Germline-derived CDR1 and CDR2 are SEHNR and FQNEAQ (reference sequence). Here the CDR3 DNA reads TGTGCCAGCAGCTCGTCCGCTGAAAAACTGTTTTTT. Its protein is CASSSSAEKLFF. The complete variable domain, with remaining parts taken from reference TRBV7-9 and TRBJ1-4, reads DTGVSQNPRHKITKRGQNVTFRCDPISEHNRLYWYRQTLGQGPEFLTYFQNEAQLEKSRLLSDRFSAERPKGSFSTLEIQRTEQGDSAMYLCASSSSAEKLFFGSGTQLSVL.

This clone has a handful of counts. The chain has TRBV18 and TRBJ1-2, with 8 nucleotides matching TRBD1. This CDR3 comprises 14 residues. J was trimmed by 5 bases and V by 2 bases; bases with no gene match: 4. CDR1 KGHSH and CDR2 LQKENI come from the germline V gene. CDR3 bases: TGTGCCAGCTCACCAACGACAGGGGAATATGGCTACACCTTC. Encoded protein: CASSPTTGEYGYTF.